The entry below describes one T cell receptor beta chain. The record originates from a study of T cell responses to AZD1222 COVID-19 vaccine. The table came from immunoSEQ multiplex PCR; TCRdb's copy has only in-frame clones and leaves some out. This repertoire shows more than 100,000 clones, about 90% found once; its top ten account for approximately 8.4%. With 2 bases clipped from V and 4 bases from J, the junction kept 6 bases outside the gene matches. Germline CDR1 GTSNPN, CDR2 SVGIG (reference sequence). The CDR3 is 14 residues long. The rearrangement uses TRBV30 and TRBJ1-1, with 8 bases aligning to TRBD1. This TCR was sampled from an adult in good health. The source was peripheral blood, collected on day 0 of AZD1222 vaccination. The CDR3 spells CAWSPDRGGTEAFF. In nucleotides, the CDR3 is TGTGCCTGGAGTCCCGACAGGGGTGGCACTGAAGCTTTCTTT.